This TCR beta chain stems from a study of patients and donors after allogeneic stem cell transplantation. With V trimmed by 1 base and J by 3 bases, 5 bases remained unmatched. Germline V gene lookup returns CDR1 LNHNV and CDR2 YYDKDF (reference sequence). The CDR3 extends over 16 amino acids. TCRdb redid the calling of the RT-PCR reads with MiXCR, one entry per CDR3 protein. Among 150,000 to 200,000 distinct CDR3 sequences, 40% to 45% were seen once, and the ten largest hold about 35%. The chain has TRBV15 and TRBJ1-4, with TRBD1 identical over 7 bases. Sequencing was performed on blood, either unsorted or a sorted T cell fraction (not recorded which). This TCR was sampled from a human donor who was either an allogeneic HSCT recipient or a stem cell or donor lymphocyte infusion donor (not recorded which). It is not recorded whose cells these are; they may come from a transplant donor. CDR3 residues: CATSRGTGMANEKLFF. The CDR3 nucleotides read TGTGCCACCAGCAGAGGGACAGGCATGGCTAATGAAAAACTGTTTTTT.